The sequence of this T cell receptor beta chain was determined in a study of cytomegalovirus exposure and HLA in healthy donors. Trimming took 10 bases from V and 4 from J; bases not matched to a gene: 8. The germline gives CDR1 MNHEY, CDR2 SMNVEV (reference sequence). The CDR3 runs 15 residues. This clone was seen more than once but under ten times. The primer mix had 60 Vbeta and 13 Jbeta primers. This table comes from immunoSEQ multiplex PCR, and its TCRdb copy is limited to in-frame clones, with some not included. The table has approximately 140,000 clones, around three quarters seen once; the top ten hold about an eighth.

The V call is TRBV27, the J call TRBJ2-6; TRBD1 agrees at 9 bases. The receptor's source is a man aged 40-50 years in good health and CMV-seropositive. The sequenced sample consisted of PBMCs. The CDR3 protein is CATGTGMGGANVLTF. The CDR3 DNA sequence: TGTGCCACCGGGACAGGGATGGGAGGGGCCAACGTCCTGACTTTC.